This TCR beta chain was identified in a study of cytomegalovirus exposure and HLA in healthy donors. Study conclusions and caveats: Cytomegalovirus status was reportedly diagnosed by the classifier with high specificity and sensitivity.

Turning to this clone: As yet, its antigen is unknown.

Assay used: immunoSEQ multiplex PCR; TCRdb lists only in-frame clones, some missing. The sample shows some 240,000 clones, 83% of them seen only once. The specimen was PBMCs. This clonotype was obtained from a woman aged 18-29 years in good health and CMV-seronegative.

Here the CDR3 DNA reads TGTGCCAGCAGCTTAGCAGGGAGCTCGGGGGGCTATGGCTACACCTTC. Translated, it gives CASSLAGSSGGYGYTF. This chain uses TRBV7-6 with TRBJ1-2; a possible D gene is TRBD1 (5 bases). There are 16 residues in the CDR3. V dropped 0 bases and J dropped 4 bases, with 15 bases sitting between them. The germline V gene has CDR1 SGHVS and CDR2 FNYEAQ.